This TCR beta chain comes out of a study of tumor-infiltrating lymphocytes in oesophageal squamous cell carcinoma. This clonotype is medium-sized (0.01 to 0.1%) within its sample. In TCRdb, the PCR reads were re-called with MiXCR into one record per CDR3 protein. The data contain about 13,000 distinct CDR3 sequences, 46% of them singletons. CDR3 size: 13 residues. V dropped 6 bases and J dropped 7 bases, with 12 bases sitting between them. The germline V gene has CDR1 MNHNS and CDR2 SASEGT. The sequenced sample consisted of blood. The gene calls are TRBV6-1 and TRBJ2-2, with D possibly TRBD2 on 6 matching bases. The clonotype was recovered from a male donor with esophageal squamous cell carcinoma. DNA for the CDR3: TGTGCCAGCAGGCCAGGGAGGCACGGGGAGCTGTTTTTT. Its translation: CASRPGRHGELFF.